Listed below are T cell receptor beta chains from one sample, sequenced in a study of blood T cells in healthy people across ages. A single record per CDR3 protein comes from TCRdb applying MiXCR to the 5' RACE reads. The sample carries over 1,500,000 distinct CDR3 sequences, around 50% recorded once. Sequencing input: blood. Receptor source: a woman aged 35 to 49 in good health. The CDR3 runs from the conserved cysteine through the conserved F or W. Fields, in order: J gene, D gene, clone size, V gene, CDR3 DNA, CDR3 protein. The D gene is left open where the match is weak. Some rows mark clone size as missing; the rest say once, few, many or name a class of expanded clone.

j_gene: TRBJ2-5
d_gene: -
abundance: -
v_gene: TRBV28
CDR3nt: TGTGCCAGCAGATCAATGGAGGGGGCCGGGGAGACCCAGTACTTC
CDR3aa: CASRSMEGAGETQYF

j_gene: TRBJ2-5
d_gene: TRBD2
abundance: few
v_gene: TRBV4-3
CDR3nt: TGCGCCAGCAGCCAGCGTAACGGGGGGAAGGAAGAGACCCAGTACTTC
CDR3aa: CASSQRNGGKEETQYF

j_gene: TRBJ2-1
d_gene: -
abundance: -
v_gene: TRBV11-1
CDR3nt: TGTGCCAGCAGCGCCCACACTAATTCTGAGCAGTTCTTC
CDR3aa: CASSAHTNSEQFF

j_gene: TRBJ2-1
d_gene: -
abundance: -
v_gene: TRBV5-1
CDR3nt: TGCGCCAGCAGCTCCCTCTCAGGGAACAATGAGCAGTTCTTC
CDR3aa: CASSSLSGNNEQFF

j_gene: TRBJ2-5
d_gene: TRBD1
abundance: few
v_gene: TRBV2
CDR3nt: TGTGCCAGCAGTGAACAGGGGGCCTTCTTTCAAGAGACCCAGTACTTC
CDR3aa: CASSEQGAFFQETQYF

j_gene: TRBJ2-1
d_gene: TRBD2
abundance: -
v_gene: TRBV6-2/TRBV6-3
CDR3nt: TGTGCCAGCAGTTACGCCTCGGGACTAGCGGGTTCCAATGAGCAGTTCTTC
CDR3aa: CASSYASGLAGSNEQFF

j_gene: TRBJ2-7
d_gene: -
abundance: few
v_gene: TRBV5-1
CDR3nt: TGCGCCAGCAGCTCTCTCCCGGGATCGACCTACGAGCAGTACTTC
CDR3aa: CASSSLPGSTYEQYF

j_gene: TRBJ2-1
d_gene: TRBD2
abundance: -
v_gene: TRBV20-1
CDR3nt: TGCAGCGCTTATAGACTAGCGGGGACCTACAATGAGCAGTTCTTC
CDR3aa: CSAYRLAGTYNEQFF

j_gene: TRBJ2-3
d_gene: -
abundance: -
v_gene: TRBV29-1
CDR3nt: TGCAGCGTTGAGAGAGCGGGCCTGGATACGCAGTATTTT
CDR3aa: CSVERAGLDTQYF

j_gene: TRBJ2-7
d_gene: -
abundance: -
v_gene: TRBV6-5
CDR3nt: TGTGCCAGCAGTTACTCTGGGAGGGGGGCCTACGAGCAGTACTTC
CDR3aa: CASSYSGRGAYEQYF

j_gene: TRBJ1-4
d_gene: -
abundance: -
v_gene: TRBV29-1
CDR3nt: TGCAGCTCCATGACAGGTGAAAAACTGTTTTTT
CDR3aa: CSSMTGEKLFF

j_gene: TRBJ2-5
d_gene: TRBD1
abundance: once
v_gene: TRBV12-3/TRBV12-4
CDR3nt: TGTGCCAGCAGTCCGGGACAGGGGCCTAAAGGGACCCAGTACTTC
CDR3aa: CASSPGQGPKGTQYF

j_gene: TRBJ2-2
d_gene: TRBD1
abundance: -
v_gene: TRBV20-1
CDR3nt: TGCAGTGCTAGCGAATACGGGACAGGGAATACCGGGGAGCTGTTTTTT
CDR3aa: CSASEYGTGNTGELFF

j_gene: TRBJ2-1
d_gene: TRBD2
abundance: -
v_gene: TRBV7-9
CDR3nt: TGTGCCAGCAGCTCCTTCGGGACTAGCTCCTACAATGAGCAGTTCTTC
CDR3aa: CASSSFGTSSYNEQFF

j_gene: TRBJ2-5
d_gene: TRBD1
abundance: few
v_gene: TRBV4-2
CDR3nt: TGTGCCAGCAGCCAAGTGGGGGGACAGGGACGAGAGACCCAGTACTTC
CDR3aa: CASSQVGGQGRETQYF

j_gene: TRBJ2-3
d_gene: -
abundance: few
v_gene: TRBV20-1
CDR3nt: TGCAGTGCTAGGACATCGCGAGGGGTTAGCACAGATACGCAGTATTTT
CDR3aa: CSARTSRGVSTDTQYF

j_gene: TRBJ1-2
d_gene: TRBD1
abundance: -
v_gene: TRBV20-1
CDR3nt: TGCAGTGCTAGATTCCAGGGGGCGCAAAATGGCTACACCTTC
CDR3aa: CSARFQGAQNGYTF

j_gene: TRBJ2-7
d_gene: TRBD1
abundance: few
v_gene: TRBV6-6
CDR3nt: TGTGCCAGCAGTTACTCGAGGACAGGGGGATACGAGCAGTACTTC
CDR3aa: CASSYSRTGGYEQYF

j_gene: TRBJ2-7
d_gene: TRBD1
abundance: -
v_gene: TRBV27
CDR3nt: TGTGCCAGCAGTCCCCGGGACAGGCGTTTTGGCGAGCAGTACTTC
CDR3aa: CASSPRDRRFGEQYF

j_gene: TRBJ2-3
d_gene: -
abundance: -
v_gene: TRBV10-3
CDR3nt: TGTGCCATCAGTGAATCCCGAGCGAAAGATACGCAGTATTTT
CDR3aa: CAISESRAKDTQYF

j_gene: TRBJ2-3
d_gene: -
abundance: once
v_gene: TRBV15
CDR3nt: TGTGCCACCAGACTAGACCCTAGCACAGATACGCAGTATTTT
CDR3aa: CATRLDPSTDTQYF

j_gene: TRBJ2-5
d_gene: TRBD1
abundance: -
v_gene: TRBV13
CDR3nt: TGTGCCAGCAGCTTAACTCCCCAAATCGCCGGGACAGAGAAAGAGACCCAGTACTTC
CDR3aa: CASSLTPQIAGTEKETQYF

j_gene: TRBJ1-6
d_gene: -
abundance: once
v_gene: TRBV20-1
CDR3nt: TGCAGTGCTAGTTCGACAGGACTTGATAATTCACCCCTCCACTTT
CDR3aa: CSASSTGLDNSPLHF

j_gene: TRBJ2-5
d_gene: -
abundance: -
v_gene: TRBV4-3
CDR3nt: TGCGCCAGCAGCCCCTCGCCGTCCGGGACAAGTCAAGAGACCCAGTACTTC
CDR3aa: CASSPSPSGTSQETQYF

j_gene: TRBJ2-5
d_gene: TRBD2
abundance: -
v_gene: TRBV7-8
CDR3nt: TGTGCCAGCAGCTTATGGACTAGCGGGGGGGCAGAAGGAGAGACCCAGTACTTC
CDR3aa: CASSLWTSGGAEGETQYF

j_gene: TRBJ2-1
d_gene: -
abundance: -
v_gene: TRBV27
CDR3nt: TGTGCCAGCAGTTTAAGGTGGCAGTCCTACAATGAGCAGTTCTTC
CDR3aa: CASSLRWQSYNEQFF

j_gene: TRBJ2-5
d_gene: -
abundance: many
v_gene: TRBV6-2/TRBV6-3
CDR3nt: TGTGCCAGCAGTCACCCGGAGACCCAGTACTTC
CDR3aa: CASSHPETQYF

j_gene: TRBJ1-4
d_gene: TRBD1
abundance: -
v_gene: TRBV20-1
CDR3nt: TGCAGTGCAACGACTGGACAGGTTAATGAAAAACTGTTTTTT
CDR3aa: CSATTGQVNEKLFF

j_gene: TRBJ1-2
d_gene: -
abundance: once
v_gene: TRBV5-1
CDR3nt: TGCGCCAGCAGCACCGGGATCCTGGGAGGCTACACCTTC
CDR3aa: CASSTGILGGYTF

j_gene: TRBJ2-7
d_gene: -
abundance: -
v_gene: TRBV6-1
CDR3nt: TGTGCCAGCAGTGAAGGCGGCAGTACCTACGAGCAGTACTTC
CDR3aa: CASSEGGSTYEQYF

j_gene: TRBJ1-2
d_gene: TRBD1
abundance: -
v_gene: TRBV5-1
CDR3nt: TGCGCCAGCAGCGCCGGGACAGGCGGATCTACTAACTATGGCTACACCTTC
CDR3aa: CASSAGTGGSTNYGYTF

j_gene: TRBJ1-2
d_gene: TRBD1
abundance: -
v_gene: TRBV28
CDR3nt: TGTGCCAGCAGTGCGCGACAGGGGGAGTACTATGGCTACACCTTC
CDR3aa: CASSARQGEYYGYTF

j_gene: TRBJ1-2
d_gene: -
abundance: -
v_gene: TRBV20-1
CDR3nt: TGCAGTGCGCCTAGAGGACTTACTAACTATGGCTACACCTTC
CDR3aa: CSAPRGLTNYGYTF

j_gene: TRBJ2-7
d_gene: -
abundance: -
v_gene: TRBV12-3/TRBV12-4
CDR3nt: TGTGCCAGCAGCCGACAGGATATGGGGGGCTACGAGCAGTACTTC
CDR3aa: CASSRQDMGGYEQYF

j_gene: TRBJ1-2
d_gene: -
abundance: -
v_gene: TRBV7-2
CDR3nt: TGTGCCAGCAGCTTATGGATAACCGATACTAACTATGGCTACACCTTC
CDR3aa: CASSLWITDTNYGYTF

j_gene: TRBJ2-7
d_gene: -
abundance: -
v_gene: TRBV3-1
CDR3nt: TGTGCCAGCAGCCAAGAATTTCAAACCAGATCCACCTACGAGCAGTACTTC
CDR3aa: CASSQEFQTRSTYEQYF

j_gene: TRBJ1-2
d_gene: TRBD1
abundance: -
v_gene: TRBV12-3/TRBV12-4
CDR3nt: TGTGCCGGCAGTTTACCCCAGGGGGCTGGTGGCTACACCTTC
CDR3aa: CAGSLPQGAGGYTF

j_gene: TRBJ2-1
d_gene: TRBD2
abundance: -
v_gene: TRBV7-2
CDR3nt: TGTGCCAGCAGCTTAGGTCGGGCTAGCGGGAACAATGAGCAGTTCTTC
CDR3aa: CASSLGRASGNNEQFF

j_gene: TRBJ1-2
d_gene: -
abundance: -
v_gene: TRBV25-1
CDR3nt: TGTGCCAGCAGCAAACCTGGGGGGCTCGGCTATGGCTACACCTTC
CDR3aa: CASSKPGGLGYGYTF

j_gene: TRBJ2-2
d_gene: TRBD1
abundance: -
v_gene: TRBV27
CDR3nt: TGTGCCAGCAGCCCGGGACAGGGTTCCGGGGAGCTGTTTTTT
CDR3aa: CASSPGQGSGELFF

j_gene: TRBJ2-4
d_gene: TRBD1
abundance: few
v_gene: TRBV12-3/TRBV12-4
CDR3nt: TGTGCCAGCAGCCGAGACAGGGGGGACATTCAGTACTTC
CDR3aa: CASSRDRGDIQYF

j_gene: TRBJ2-7
d_gene: TRBD1
abundance: few
v_gene: TRBV7-2
CDR3nt: TGTGCCAGCAGCCCGAGACGGGACAGAACTACCTACGAGCAGTACTTC
CDR3aa: CASSPRRDRTTYEQYF

j_gene: TRBJ2-5
d_gene: -
abundance: -
v_gene: TRBV4-1
CDR3nt: TGCGCCAGCAGCCAAGACTCCCAGGGAACGGGGGAGACCCAGTACTTC
CDR3aa: CASSQDSQGTGETQYF

j_gene: TRBJ2-5
d_gene: TRBD2
abundance: few
v_gene: TRBV12-3/TRBV12-4
CDR3nt: TGTGCCAGCAGAACGGGGACACCAACCTCTAGCGGGGGCCCTACCCAGTACTTC
CDR3aa: CASRTGTPTSSGGPTQYF

j_gene: TRBJ1-2
d_gene: TRBD1
abundance: -
v_gene: TRBV27
CDR3nt: TGTGCCAGCAGAAAGACAGGGAGGGACTATGGCTACACCTTC
CDR3aa: CASRKTGRDYGYTF

j_gene: TRBJ2-1
d_gene: -
abundance: few
v_gene: TRBV7-9
CDR3nt: TGTGCCAGCAGCTCGCGGGACATATCCTACAATGAGCAGTTCTTC
CDR3aa: CASSSRDISYNEQFF

j_gene: TRBJ2-5
d_gene: TRBD1
abundance: -
v_gene: TRBV20-1
CDR3nt: TGCAGTGCTAGAGTTTCAGGGGGCGAGGAGACCCAGTACTTC
CDR3aa: CSARVSGGEETQYF

j_gene: TRBJ2-3
d_gene: -
abundance: -
v_gene: TRBV2
CDR3nt: TGTGCCAGCGAACTAGGCACAGATACGCAGTATTTT
CDR3aa: CASELGTDTQYF

j_gene: TRBJ2-1
d_gene: TRBD2
abundance: few
v_gene: TRBV29-1
CDR3nt: TGCAGCGTTGCCCCTACGATACTAGCGGGGGGGCCCGATGAGCAGTTCTTC
CDR3aa: CSVAPTILAGGPDEQFF

j_gene: TRBJ2-5
d_gene: TRBD2
abundance: few
v_gene: TRBV18
CDR3nt: TGTGCCAGCTCACCACAGCGGGGGGCTGAGACCCAGTACTTC
CDR3aa: CASSPQRGAETQYF

j_gene: TRBJ2-7
d_gene: TRBD2
abundance: -
v_gene: TRBV27
CDR3nt: TGTGCCAGCAGTTTAGGGGCGGGGGACGTATACGAGCAGTACTTC
CDR3aa: CASSLGAGDVYEQYF

j_gene: TRBJ2-1
d_gene: TRBD2
abundance: once
v_gene: TRBV6-5
CDR3nt: TGTGCCAGCAGTTACTCGAGCCTAAAGACTAGCGGGGACTACAATGAGCAGTTCTTC
CDR3aa: CASSYSSLKTSGDYNEQFF

j_gene: TRBJ2-7
d_gene: TRBD2
abundance: -
v_gene: TRBV20-1
CDR3nt: TGCAGTGCCACCGGGACTAGCGGGGGGATGGGCTACGAGCAGTACTTC
CDR3aa: CSATGTSGGMGYEQYF